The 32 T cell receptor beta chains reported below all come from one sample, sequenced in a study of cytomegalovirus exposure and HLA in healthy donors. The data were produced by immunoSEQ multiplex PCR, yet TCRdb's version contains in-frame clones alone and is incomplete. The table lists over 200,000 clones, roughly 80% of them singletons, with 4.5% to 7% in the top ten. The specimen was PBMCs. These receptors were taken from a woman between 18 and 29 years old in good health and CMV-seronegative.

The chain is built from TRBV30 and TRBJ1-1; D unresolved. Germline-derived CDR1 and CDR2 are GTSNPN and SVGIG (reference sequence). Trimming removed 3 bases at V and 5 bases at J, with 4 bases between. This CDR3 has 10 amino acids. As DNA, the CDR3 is TGTGCCTGGAGAGGGACTGAAGCTTTCTTT. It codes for CAWRGTEAFF.

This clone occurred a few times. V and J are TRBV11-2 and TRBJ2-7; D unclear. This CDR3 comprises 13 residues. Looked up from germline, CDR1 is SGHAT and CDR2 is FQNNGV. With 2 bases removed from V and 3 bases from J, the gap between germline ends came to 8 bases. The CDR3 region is CASSLNSHYEQYF. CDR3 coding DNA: TGTGCCAGCAGCTTAAACAGTCACTACGAGCAGTACTTC.

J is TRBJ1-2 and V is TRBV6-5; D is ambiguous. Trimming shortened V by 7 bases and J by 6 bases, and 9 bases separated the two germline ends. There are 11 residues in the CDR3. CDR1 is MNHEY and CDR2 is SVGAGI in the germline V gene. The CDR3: CASISWDGYTF. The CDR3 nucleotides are TGTGCCAGCATCTCGTGGGATGGCTACACCTTC.

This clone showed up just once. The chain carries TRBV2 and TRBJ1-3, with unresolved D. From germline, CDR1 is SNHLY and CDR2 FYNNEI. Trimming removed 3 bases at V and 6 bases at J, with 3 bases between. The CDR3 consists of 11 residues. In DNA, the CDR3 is TGTGCCAGCAGTGATTCAAACACCATATATTTT. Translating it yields CASSDSNTIYF.

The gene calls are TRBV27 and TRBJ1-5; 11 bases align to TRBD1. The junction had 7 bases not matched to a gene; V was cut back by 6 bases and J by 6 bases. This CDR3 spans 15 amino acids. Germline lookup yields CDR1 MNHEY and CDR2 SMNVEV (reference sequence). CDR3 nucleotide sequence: TGTGCCAGCAGCCCGGGGGGGACAGGGGGTCAGCCCCAGCATTTT. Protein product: CASSPGGTGGQPQHF.

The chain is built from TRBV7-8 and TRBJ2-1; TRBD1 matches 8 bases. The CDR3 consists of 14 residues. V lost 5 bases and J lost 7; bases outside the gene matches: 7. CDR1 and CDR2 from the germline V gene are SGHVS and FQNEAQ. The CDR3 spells CASSPTGADNEQFF. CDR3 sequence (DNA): TGTGCCAGCAGCCCGACAGGGGCTGATAATGAGCAGTTCTTC.

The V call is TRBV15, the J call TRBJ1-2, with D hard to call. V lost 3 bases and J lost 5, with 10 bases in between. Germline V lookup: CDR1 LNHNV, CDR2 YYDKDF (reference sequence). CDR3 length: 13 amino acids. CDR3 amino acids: CATSSSGSYGYTF. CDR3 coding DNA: TGTGCCACCAGCAGCAGCGGAAGTTATGGCTACACCTTC.

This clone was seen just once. CDR3 in amino acids: CASSPHYREIGYGYTF. Written as DNA, the CDR3 is TGTGCCAGCAGCCCGCACTACAGGGAGATCGGCTATGGCTACACCTTC. This rearrangement joins TRBV7-6 to TRBJ1-2, with D possibly matching TRBD1 (6 bases). The V gene's germline CDR1 is SGHVS and CDR2 FNYEAQ. Trimming took 5 bases from V and 4 from J, leaving 20 bases between them. CDR3 length: 16 residues.

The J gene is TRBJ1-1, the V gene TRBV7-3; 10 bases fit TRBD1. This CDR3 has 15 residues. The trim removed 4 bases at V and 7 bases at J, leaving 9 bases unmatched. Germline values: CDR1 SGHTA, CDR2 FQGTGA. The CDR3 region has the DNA TGTGCCAGCAGCTCGACAGGGGGCCAGGTCGGTGAAGCTTTCTTT. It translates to CASSSTGGQVGEAFF.

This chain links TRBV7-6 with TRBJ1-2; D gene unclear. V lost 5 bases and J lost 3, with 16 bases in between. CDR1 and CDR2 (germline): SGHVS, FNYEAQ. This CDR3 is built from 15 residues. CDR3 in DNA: TGTGCCAGCAGCCCAGGCCCCAGGAGCCACTATGGCTACACCTTC. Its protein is CASSPGPRSHYGYTF.

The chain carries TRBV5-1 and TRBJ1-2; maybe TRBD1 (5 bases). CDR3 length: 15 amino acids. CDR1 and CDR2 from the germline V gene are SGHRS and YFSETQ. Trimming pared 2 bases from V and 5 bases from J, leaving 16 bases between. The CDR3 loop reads CASSLHVTEVYGYTF. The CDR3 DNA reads TGCGCCAGCAGCTTACACGTGACAGAAGTATATGGCTACACCTTC.

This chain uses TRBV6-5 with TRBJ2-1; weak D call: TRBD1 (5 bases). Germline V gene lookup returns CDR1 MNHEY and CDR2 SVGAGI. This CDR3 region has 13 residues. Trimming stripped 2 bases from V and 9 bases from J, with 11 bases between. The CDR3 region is CASSYQGFSEQFF. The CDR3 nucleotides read TGTGCCAGCAGTTACCAGGGTTTTAGTGAGCAGTTCTTC.

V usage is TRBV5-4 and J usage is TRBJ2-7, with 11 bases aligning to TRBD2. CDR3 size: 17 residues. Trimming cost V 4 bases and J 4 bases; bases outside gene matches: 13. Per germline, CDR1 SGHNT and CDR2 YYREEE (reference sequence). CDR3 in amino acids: CASSRVSGGAGSYEQYF. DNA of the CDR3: TGTGCCAGCAGCCGAGTTAGCGGGGGGGCCGGATCGTACGAGCAGTACTTC.

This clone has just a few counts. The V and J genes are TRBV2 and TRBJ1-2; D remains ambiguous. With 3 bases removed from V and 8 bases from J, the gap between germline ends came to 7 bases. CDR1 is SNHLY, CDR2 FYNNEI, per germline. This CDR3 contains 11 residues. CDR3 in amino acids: CASSEGYGYTF. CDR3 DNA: TGTGCCAGCAGTGAGGGCTACGGCTACACCTTC. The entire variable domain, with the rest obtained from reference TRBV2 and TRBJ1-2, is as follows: EPEVTQTPSHQVTQMGQEVILRCVPISNHLYFYWYRQILGQKVEFLVSFYNNEISEKSEIFDDQFSVERPDGSNFTLKIRSTKLEDSAMYFCASSEGYGYTFGSGTRLTVV.

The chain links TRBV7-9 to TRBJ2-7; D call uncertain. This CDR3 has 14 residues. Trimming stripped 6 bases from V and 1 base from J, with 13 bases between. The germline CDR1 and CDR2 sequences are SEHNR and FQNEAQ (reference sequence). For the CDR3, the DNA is TGTGCCAGCAGTTTGACCAAATCATCCTACGAGCAGTACTTC. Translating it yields CASSLTKSSYEQYF. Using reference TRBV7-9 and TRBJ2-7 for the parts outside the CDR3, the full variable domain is DTGVSQNPRHKITKRGQNVTFRCDPISEHNRLYWYRQTLGQGPEFLTYFQNEAQLEKSRLLSDRFSAERPKGSFSTLEIQRTEQGDSAMYLCASSLTKSSYEQYFGPGTRLTVT.

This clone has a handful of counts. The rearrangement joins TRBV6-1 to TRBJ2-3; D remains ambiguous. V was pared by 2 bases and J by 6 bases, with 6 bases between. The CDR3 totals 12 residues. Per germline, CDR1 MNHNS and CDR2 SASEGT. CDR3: CASSETVDTQYF. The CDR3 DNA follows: TGTGCCAGCAGTGAAACGGTGGATACGCAGTATTTT.

The CDR3 is CASSLVGGSGNTIYF. As DNA, the CDR3 is TGTGCCAGCAGCTTGGTGGGGGGAAGTGGAAACACCATATATTTT. This chain links TRBV7-3 with TRBJ1-3; weak D call: TRBD1 (5 bases). The CDR3 extends over 15 amino acids. Trimming removed 3 bases at V and 3 bases at J, with 12 bases between. The V gene's germline CDR1 is SGHTA and CDR2 FQGTGA.

The DNA for the CDR3 is TGTGCCAGCAGCTTTGGACTAGCTGGCGAGACCCAGTACTTC. It encodes CASSFGLAGETQYF. This sequence joins TRBV7-7 and TRBJ2-5; 8 positions agree with TRBD2. CDR3 length: 14 residues. The V gene's germline CDR1 is SSHAT and CDR2 FNYEAQ (reference sequence). Losses at the gene ends were 3 bases for V and 5 bases for J; bases not matched to a gene: 5.

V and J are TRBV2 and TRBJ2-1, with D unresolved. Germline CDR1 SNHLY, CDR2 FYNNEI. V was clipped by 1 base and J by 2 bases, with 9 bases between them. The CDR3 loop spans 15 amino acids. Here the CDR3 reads CASSEEAATYNEQFF. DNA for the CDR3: TGTGCCAGCAGTGAAGAGGCAGCAACCTACAATGAGCAGTTCTTC.

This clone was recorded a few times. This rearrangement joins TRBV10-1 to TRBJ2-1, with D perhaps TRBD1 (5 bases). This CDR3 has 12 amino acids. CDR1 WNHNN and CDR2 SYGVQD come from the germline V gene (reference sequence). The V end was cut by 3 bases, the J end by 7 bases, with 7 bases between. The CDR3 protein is CASSDQGNEQFF. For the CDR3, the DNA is TGCGCCAGCAGTGATCAGGGAAATGAGCAGTTCTTC.

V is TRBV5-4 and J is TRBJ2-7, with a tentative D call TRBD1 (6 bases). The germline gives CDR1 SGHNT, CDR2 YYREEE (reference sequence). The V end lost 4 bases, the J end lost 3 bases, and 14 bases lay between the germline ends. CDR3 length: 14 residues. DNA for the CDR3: TGTGCCAGCAGCCCCCCAGACAGGAACTACGAGCAGTACTTC. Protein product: CASSPPDRNYEQYF.

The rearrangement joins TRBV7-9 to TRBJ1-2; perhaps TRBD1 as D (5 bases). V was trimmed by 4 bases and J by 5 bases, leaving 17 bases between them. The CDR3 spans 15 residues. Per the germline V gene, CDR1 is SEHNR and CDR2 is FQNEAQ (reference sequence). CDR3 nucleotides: TGTGCCAGCAGCTCCCTCGGGGCAGGGTATTATGGCTACACCTTC. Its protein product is CASSSLGAGYYGYTF.

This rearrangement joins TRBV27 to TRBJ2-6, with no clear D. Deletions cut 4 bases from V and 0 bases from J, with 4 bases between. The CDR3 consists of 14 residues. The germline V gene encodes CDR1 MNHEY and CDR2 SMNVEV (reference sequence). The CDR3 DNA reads TGTGCCAGCAGTTACGACTCTGGGGCCAACGTCCTGACTTTC. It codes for CASSYDSGANVLTF.

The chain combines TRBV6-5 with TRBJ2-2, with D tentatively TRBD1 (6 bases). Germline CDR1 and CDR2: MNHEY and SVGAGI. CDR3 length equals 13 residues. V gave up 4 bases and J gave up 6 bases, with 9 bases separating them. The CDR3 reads CASSSQGPGELFF. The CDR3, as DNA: TGTGCCAGCAGTTCTCAGGGGCCCGGGGAGCTGTTTTTT.

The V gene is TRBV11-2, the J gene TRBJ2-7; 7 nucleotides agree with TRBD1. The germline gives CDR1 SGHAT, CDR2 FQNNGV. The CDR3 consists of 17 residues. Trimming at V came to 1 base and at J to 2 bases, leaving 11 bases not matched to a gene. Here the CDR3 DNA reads TGTGCCAGCAGCTTAGGCTCGTTGAGGGACAGACCCTACGAGCAGTACTTC. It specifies CASSLGSLRDRPYEQYF.

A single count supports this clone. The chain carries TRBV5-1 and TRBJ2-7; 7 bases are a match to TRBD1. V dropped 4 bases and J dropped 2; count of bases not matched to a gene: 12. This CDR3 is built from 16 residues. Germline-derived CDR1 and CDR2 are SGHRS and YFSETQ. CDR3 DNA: TGCGCCAGCAGCCCAGGCGACAGGGTGGACACCTACGAGCAGTACTTC. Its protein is CASSPGDRVDTYEQYF.

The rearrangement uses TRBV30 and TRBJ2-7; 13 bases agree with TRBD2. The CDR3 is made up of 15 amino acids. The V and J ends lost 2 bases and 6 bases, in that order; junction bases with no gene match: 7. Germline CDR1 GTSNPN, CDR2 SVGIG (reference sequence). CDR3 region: CAWSFGLAGVGEQYF. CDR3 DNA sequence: TGTGCCTGGAGTTTTGGACTAGCGGGAGTGGGCGAGCAGTACTTC.

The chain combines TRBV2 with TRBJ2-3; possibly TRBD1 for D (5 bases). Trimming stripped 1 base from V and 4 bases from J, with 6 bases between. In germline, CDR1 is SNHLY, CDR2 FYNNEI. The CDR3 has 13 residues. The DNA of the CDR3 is TGTGCCAGCAGTGAAGGGGGCGCAGATACGCAGTATTTT. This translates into CASSEGGADTQYF.

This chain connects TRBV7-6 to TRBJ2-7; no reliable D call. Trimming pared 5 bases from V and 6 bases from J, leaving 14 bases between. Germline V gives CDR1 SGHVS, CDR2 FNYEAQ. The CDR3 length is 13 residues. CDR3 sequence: CASSPHMLSEQYF. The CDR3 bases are TGTGCCAGCAGCCCTCATATGCTATCCGAGCAGTACTTC.

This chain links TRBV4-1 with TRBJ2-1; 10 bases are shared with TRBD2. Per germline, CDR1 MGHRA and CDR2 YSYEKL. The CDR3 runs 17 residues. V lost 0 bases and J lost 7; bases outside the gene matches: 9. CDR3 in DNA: TGCGCCAGCAGCCAAGATAGAAGAGCGGGAGGGCCGAATGAGCAGTTCTTC. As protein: CASSQDRRAGGPNEQFF.

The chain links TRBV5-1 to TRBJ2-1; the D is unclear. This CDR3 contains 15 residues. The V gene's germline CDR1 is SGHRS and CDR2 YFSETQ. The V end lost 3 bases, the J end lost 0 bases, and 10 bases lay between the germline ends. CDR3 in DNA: TGCGCCAGCAGCTGGCCCAGAAGCTCCTACAATGAGCAGTTCTTC. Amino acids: CASSWPRSSYNEQFF.

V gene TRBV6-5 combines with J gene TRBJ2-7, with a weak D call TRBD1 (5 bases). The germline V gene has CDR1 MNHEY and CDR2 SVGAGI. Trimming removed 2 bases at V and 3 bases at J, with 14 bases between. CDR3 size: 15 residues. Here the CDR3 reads CASSYDRSTFYEQYF. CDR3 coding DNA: TGTGCCAGCAGTTACGACAGATCAACTTTCTACGAGCAGTACTTC.